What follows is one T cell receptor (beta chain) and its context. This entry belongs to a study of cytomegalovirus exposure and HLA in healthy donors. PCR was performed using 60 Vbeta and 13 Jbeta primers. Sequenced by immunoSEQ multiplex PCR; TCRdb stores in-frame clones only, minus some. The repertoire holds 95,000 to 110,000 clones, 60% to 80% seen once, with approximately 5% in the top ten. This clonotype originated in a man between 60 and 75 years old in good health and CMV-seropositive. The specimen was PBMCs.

The CDR3, as DNA: TGTGCCAGCAGCAATCAGGGAAAAGGCAACTATGGCTACACCTTC. It is translated as CASSNQGKGNYGYTF. This chain uses TRBV7-2 with TRBJ1-2, with a weak D call TRBD1 (5 bases). This CDR3 contains 15 residues. The germline V gene encodes CDR1 SGHTA and CDR2 FQGNSA. Trimming removed 5 bases from V and 2 bases from J, with 15 bases in between.